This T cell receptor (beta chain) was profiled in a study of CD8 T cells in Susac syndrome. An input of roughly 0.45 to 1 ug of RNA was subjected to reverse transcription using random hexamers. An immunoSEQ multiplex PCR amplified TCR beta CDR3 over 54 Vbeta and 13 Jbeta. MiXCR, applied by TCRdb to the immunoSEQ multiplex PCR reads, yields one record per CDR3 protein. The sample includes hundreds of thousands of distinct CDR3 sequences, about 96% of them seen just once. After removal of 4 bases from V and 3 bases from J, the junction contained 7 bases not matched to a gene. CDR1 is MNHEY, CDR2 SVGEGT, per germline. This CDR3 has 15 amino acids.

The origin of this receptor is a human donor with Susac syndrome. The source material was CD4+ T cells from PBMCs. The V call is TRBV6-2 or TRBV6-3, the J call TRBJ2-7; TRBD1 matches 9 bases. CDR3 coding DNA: TGTGCCAGCAGTTCGACTTGGGGACAGGGCTACGAGCAGTACTTC. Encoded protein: CASSSTWGQGYEQYF.